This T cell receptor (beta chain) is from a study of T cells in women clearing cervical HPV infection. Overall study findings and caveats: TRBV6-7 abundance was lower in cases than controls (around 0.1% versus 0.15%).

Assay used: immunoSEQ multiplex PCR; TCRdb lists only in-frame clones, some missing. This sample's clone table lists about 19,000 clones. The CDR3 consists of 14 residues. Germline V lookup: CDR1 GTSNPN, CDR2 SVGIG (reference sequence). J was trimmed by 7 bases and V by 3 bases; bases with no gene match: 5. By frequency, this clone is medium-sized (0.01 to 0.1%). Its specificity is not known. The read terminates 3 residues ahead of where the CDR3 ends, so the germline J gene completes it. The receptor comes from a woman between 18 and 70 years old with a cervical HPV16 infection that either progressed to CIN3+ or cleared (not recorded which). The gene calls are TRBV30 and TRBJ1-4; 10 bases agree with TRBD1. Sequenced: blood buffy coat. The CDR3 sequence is CAWRQRQGAEKLFF. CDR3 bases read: TGTGCCTGGAGACAGAGACAGGGGGCTGAAAAA.